These 10 T cell receptor beta chains came from one sample sequenced in a study of OX40 agonist ivuxolimab in advanced cancers. The repertoire was sequenced with immunoSEQ multiplex PCR; TCRdb's copy has only in-frame clones and lacks some. This sample has 40,000 or so clones, with approximately 90% found just once. The sample consisted of CD4+ or CD8+ T cells sorted from blood, taken in a trial of the OX40 agonist ivuxolimab. The receptors here all came from an adult with an advanced solid tumor such as melanoma, head and neck, liver or kidney cancer.

The J gene is TRBJ1-4, the V gene TRBV4-1; D perhaps matches TRBD1 (6 bases). Trimming pared 4 bases from V and 1 base from J, leaving 19 bases between. This CDR3 spans 18 amino acids. Germline-derived CDR1 and CDR2 are MGHRA and YSYEKL. The DNA for the CDR3 is TGCGCCAGCAGCCGAGAGGGGGGCGATTCTAGAACTAATGAAAAACTGTTTTTT. It yields the protein CASSREGGDSRTNEKLFF.

This clone showed up just once. The rearrangement uses TRBV11-1 and TRBJ2-7; tentative D call: TRBD1 (6 bases). The germline V gene encodes CDR1 SGHAT and CDR2 FQDESV (reference sequence). V was trimmed by 5 bases and J by 3 bases, leaving 11 bases between them. The CDR3 contains 13 residues. Written as DNA, the CDR3 is TGTGCCAGCAGCCGGGACACTAACTACGAGCAGTACTTC. Translation gives CASSRDTNYEQYF.

A single count supports this clone. The gene calls are TRBV19 and TRBJ1-5; D is undetermined. The CDR3 length is 15 residues. Germline-derived CDR1 and CDR2 are LNHDA and SQIVND (reference sequence). V lost 5 bases and J lost 0, with 11 bases in between. The CDR3 here is CASSYVADSNQPQHF. The CDR3 DNA sequence: TGTGCCAGTAGTTATGTGGCCGATAGCAATCAGCCCCAGCATTTT.

CDR3 nucleotides: TGTGCCAGCTCACAGGGGGGCCGGGATACGCAGTATTTT. Translated, it gives CASSQGGRDTQYF. The V call is TRBV18, the J call TRBJ2-3, with D perhaps given as TRBD1 or TRBD2 (6 bases each). This CDR3 contains 13 residues. Germline CDR1 KGHSH, CDR2 LQKENI. V lost 4 bases and J lost 6, with 11 bases in between. The variable domain in full, with the rest retrieved from reference TRBV18 and TRBJ2-3, is NAGVMQNPRHLVRRRGQEARLRCSPMKGHSHVYWYRQLPEEGLKFMVYLQKENIIDESGMPKERFSAEFPKEGPSILRIQQVVRGDSAAYFCASSQGGRDTQYFGPGTRLTVL.

The chain joins TRBV28 to TRBJ1-5; no clear D. Trimming left V 3 bases short and J 5 bases short, with 23 bases between. CDR3 length: 18 residues. Germline loops: CDR1 MDHEN, CDR2 SYDVKM. CDR3: CASSFGPGLGSVDQPQHF. Here the CDR3 DNA reads TGTGCCAGCAGTTTTGGTCCGGGGTTGGGTTCCGTAGATCAGCCCCAGCATTTT.

V gene TRBV7-8 combines with J gene TRBJ2-1; D could derive from TRBD1 or TRBD2 (5 bases each). CDR3 length equals 14 residues. CDR1 is SGHVS, CDR2 FQNEAQ, per germline. V lost 5 bases to trimming and J lost 2 bases, with 10 bases between them. The CDR3 sequence: CASSKGPAYNEQFF. The DNA of the CDR3 is TGTGCCAGCAGCAAGGGACCAGCCTACAATGAGCAGTTCTTC.

The CDR3 here is CASSFVSDETQYF. Here the CDR3 DNA reads TGTGCCAGCAGCTTCGTTTCGGACGAGACCCAGTACTTC. This chain uses TRBV11-2 with TRBJ2-5; D unclear. Trimming stripped 3 bases from V and 5 bases from J, with 10 bases between. The CDR3 covers 13 residues. Germline V CDR1 and CDR2: SGHAT, FQNNGV.

V gene TRBV10-3 combines with J gene TRBJ2-7; 7 nucleotides align to TRBD2. After removal of 6 bases from V and 3 bases from J, the junction contained 8 bases not matched to a gene. This CDR3 is 14 amino acids long. Germline V gene lookup returns CDR1 ENHRY and CDR2 SYGVKD. The CDR3 bases are TGTGCCATCAGGGGACTAAAAGATAACTACGAGCAGTACTTC. It translates to CAIRGLKDNYEQYF.

The gene calls are TRBV5-6 and TRBJ1-2, with a tentative D call TRBD1 (5 bases). Between the trimmed V and J ends, which lost 5 bases and 4 bases, there was a span of 18 bases. CDR3 length: 15 residues. Germline CDR1 reads SGHDT; CDR2 reads YYEEEE. The CDR3 spells CASRPEGRGAYGYTF. The CDR3 DNA is TGTGCCAGCAGGCCGGAGGGTAGGGGTGCCTATGGCTACACCTTC.

The chain carries TRBV4-2 and TRBJ1-2; 9 bases map to TRBD1. V shed 4 bases and J 8 bases; nucleotides not matched to a gene: 5. CDR3 length equals 13 residues. Germline loops: CDR1 LGHNA, CDR2 YNFKEQ. For the CDR3, the DNA is TGTGCCAGCAGCCCCGGACAGGGGAAGGGCTACACCTTC. Translation: CASSPGQGKGYTF.